A selection of T cell receptor beta chains follows, all from one sample in a study of technical replicates of blood from several donors. Some clones are missing from TCRdb's copy, which holds only in-frame ones; the method was immunoSEQ multiplex PCR. The table has tens of thousands of clones, roughly 96% seen once. The sequenced sample consisted of T cells isolated from PBMCs. These receptors originate from a human donor in good health. CDR3s leave out the opening cysteine and the closing phenylalanine or tryptophan. The D gene is left open where the match is weak.

d_call j_call v_call cdr3_aa
- TRBJ2-1 TRBV30 AWSGGGDEQF
- TRBJ2-1 TRBV15 ATSRAFLVRQF
- TRBJ1-6 TRBV28 ASSFFAVLIEISSLH
- TRBJ2-1 TRBV11-3 ASSLSQRSSYNEQF
- TRBJ1-4 TRBV14 ASSLLQLGSEKLF
- TRBJ2-5 TRBV29-1 SVGNLEETQY
TRBD1 TRBJ2-7 TRBV11-2 ASSFQQGAPREQY
- TRBJ1-5 TRBV10-3 AISESDRVNQPQH
TRBD1 TRBJ1-5 TRBV7-9 ASSLETQGDQPQH
- TRBJ2-7 TRBV11-2 ASSSEGSSRSYEQY
TRBD1 TRBJ2-3 TRBV6-1 ASRKQGADTQY
- TRBJ1-1 TRBV2 ASSGPVAAF
TRBD2 TRBJ2-1 TRBV7-6 ASSLAGTSGVHEQF
TRBD2 TRBJ2-5 TRBV7-6 ASSPHWTSGRLETQY
TRBD1 TRBJ2-7 TRBV6-1 ASTTGGSYEQY
TRBD1 TRBJ1-5 TRBV6-5 ASSSGTGARQPQH
- TRBJ1-1 TRBV11-3 ASSYVTDKNTEAF
- TRBJ1-4 TRBV28 ASSRAGSTNEKLF
TRBD1 TRBJ2-7 TRBV30 AWSMGQDEQY
TRBD1 TRBJ1-1 TRBV7-3 ASSLQGADTEAF
- TRBJ2-7 TRBV7-3 ASSLTGLAHEQY
TRBD1 TRBJ2-1 TRBV11-2 ASSPDRVLDNEQF
TRBD2 TRBJ2-1 TRBV4-2 ASSERGTSVISDEQF
- TRBJ1-1 TRBV5-1 ASGFGGKAGTEAF
TRBD1 TRBJ2-7 TRBV5-6 ASSQSTGALYYEQY
- TRBJ1-1 TRBV6-5 ASSPLRVNTEAF
- TRBJ1-4 TRBV5-5 ASSLPSAANEKLF
- TRBJ1-1 TRBV11-2 ASSLIRLRVVDTEAF
TRBD2 TRBJ2-5 TRBV19 ASAGTSGEETQY
- TRBJ2-5 TRBV11-3 ASSREETQY
- TRBJ2-3 TRBV5-5 VSSLTGRTDTQY
- TRBJ1-1 TRBV29-1 SVEKAGVYEAF
- TRBJ2-3 TRBV18 ASSPWEGGTDTQY
- TRBJ1-5 TRBV7-2 ASSWGGGQGNQPQH